The rows below give T cell receptor beta chains drawn from one sample of a study of blood T cell repertoires in COVID-19. Libraries were prepared by immunoSEQ multiplex PCR; TCRdb keeps only in-frame clonotypes and omits some of them. In the table there are approximately 52,000 clones, roughly 89% of which are singletons. Sequencing was carried out using peripheral blood. The source is a man aged 55 to 70 with active COVID-19. Each CDR3 is given with its conserved first and last residue. Each record gives: clone size, J gene, V gene, D gene, CDR3 DNA, CDR3 protein. D genes are given only for firm matches. A row's size may be missing; if present it is once, few, many or a size class.

>NA|TRBJ2-4|TRBV6-6|TRBD2
TGTGCCAGCAGTCTCCGGGACAGGACGATCAGTCCACTAGCGGGGGATTTAGCCAAAAACATTCAGTACTTC
CASSLRDRTISPLAGDLAKNIQYF
>once|TRBJ2-3|TRBV7-9|TRBD2
TGTGCCAGCAGCTTGGGCAAAGCGGGAATTGACCTAAGCACAGATACGCAGTATTTT
CASSLGKAGIDLSTDTQYF
>few|TRBJ2-1|TRBV18|TRBD2
TGTGCCAGCTCACCACCCCTAGCGGGAGAGGGCGATGAGCAGTTCTTC
CASSPPLAGEGDEQFF
>NA|TRBJ1-1|TRBV19|NA
TGTGCCAGTAGGTACCAGTTGAACACTGAAGCTTTCTTT
CASRYQLNTEAFF
>few|TRBJ1-5|TRBV19|NA
TGTGCCAGTACCTTGAGGTGGAATCAGCCCCAGCATTTT
CASTLRWNQPQHF
>NA|TRBJ2-3|TRBV10-2|TRBD2
TGCGCCAGCAGTGAGCCCAGCGGGAGGGCCGGAGATACGCAGTATTTT
CASSEPSGRAGDTQYF
>NA|TRBJ1-2|TRBV27|TRBD1
TGTGCCAGCAGCCCTACCCCCCGGGACAGGGTCGATGGCTACACCTTC
CASSPTPRDRVDGYTF
>NA|TRBJ2-5|TRBV5-1|NA
TGCGCCAGCAGCGCCACTAGTTCCCGGGAGACCCAGTACTTC
CASSATSSRETQYF
>NA|TRBJ2-7|TRBV7-9|NA
TGTGCCAGCAGCGCCCGGGGGTTCCACGAGCAGTACTTC
CASSARGFHEQYF
>NA|TRBJ1-5|TRBV7-2|NA
TGTGCCAGCAGCTTAAGGTCAGGGGTGGTAGGTGGCAATCAGCCCCAGCATTTT
CASSLRSGVVGGNQPQHF
>once|TRBJ1-1|TRBV4-3|TRBD1
TGCGCCAGCAGCCTAGAACCCATGGACAGGGCGAACACTGAAGCTTTCTTT
CASSLEPMDRANTEAFF
>NA|TRBJ2-7|TRBV7-6|NA
TGTGCCAGCAGCTTAGAGGCGGTCTCCTACGAGCAGTACTTC
CASSLEAVSYEQYF
>NA|TRBJ1-3|TRBV28|NA
TGTGCCAGCAGTCCCGGGGGGGGTTCTGGAAACACCATATATTTT
CASSPGGGSGNTIYF
>NA|TRBJ2-7|TRBV28|TRBD2
TGTGCCAGCAGTTTATGGACTAGCGGGAGGGCCTCGCGAGAGCAGTACTTC
CASSLWTSGRASREQYF
>NA|TRBJ1-4|TRBV24-1|TRBD1
TGTGCCACCAGTGATCCGGGACAGGGGAATGAAAAACTGTTTTTT
CATSDPGQGNEKLFF
>NA|TRBJ1-5|TRBV19|TRBD1
TGTGCCAGTAGACCTGGGCCGGACAGGAGTCGCGATCAGCCCCAGCATTTT
CASRPGPDRSRDQPQHF
>NA|TRBJ1-5|TRBV20-1|TRBD1
TGCAGTGCTAGTCCAGGGGGTAACAATCAGCCCCAGCATTTT
CSASPGGNNQPQHF
>NA|TRBJ2-7|TRBV7-2|TRBD2
TGTGCCAGCAGCTTAGCTGGGTCGAGCGGGGGCTACGAGCAGTACTTC
CASSLAGSSGGYEQYF
>NA|TRBJ1-1|TRBV6-5|NA
TGTGCCAGCAGTTACGACAGGCTTACGGGTGAAGCTTTCTTT
CASSYDRLTGEAFF
>NA|TRBJ2-7|TRBV6-5|NA
TGTGCCAGCTCTCGACACGGACAGCTATACGAGCAGTACTTC
CASSRHGQLYEQYF
>NA|TRBJ2-7|TRBV9|NA
TGTGCCAGCAGCGTAGTCCGAGCAATCTACGAGCAGTACTTC
CASSVVRAIYEQYF
>NA|TRBJ2-1|TRBV5-6|TRBD2
TGTGCCAGCAGCTTGAGCGGGAGATACAATGAGCAGTTCTTC
CASSLSGRYNEQFF
>NA|TRBJ2-7|TRBV5-6|NA
TGTGCCAGCAGCTTGGCGTCAGAAAACGAGCAGTACTTC
CASSLASENEQYF
>NA|TRBJ1-4|TRBV5-1|TRBD1
TGCGCCAGCAGCCCGACGGACAGGGGGCTGGAAAAACTGTTTTTT
CASSPTDRGLEKLFF
>NA|TRBJ2-2|TRBV4-3|NA
TGCGCCAGCAGCCAAGATCCGTCCCTTGGGGAGCTGTTTTTT
CASSQDPSLGELFF
>NA|TRBJ1-2|TRBV29-1|NA
TGCAGCGTTGAGTTGGGGGCCTATGGCTACACCTTC
CSVELGAYGYTF
>once|TRBJ2-3|TRBV7-3|TRBD1
TGTGCCAGCAGCTTTCGGAGGACAGGGGGGAGCACAGATACGCAGTATTTT
CASSFRRTGGSTDTQYF
>NA|TRBJ2-3|TRBV20-1|NA
TGCCTGGGGAGAATTAGGGCGCAGTATTTT
CLGRIRAQYF
>once|TRBJ2-1|TRBV21-1|NA
TGTGCCAGCAGCCCAAGGGCAGGGGACGATGAGCAGTTCTTC
CASSPRAGDDEQFF
>once|TRBJ2-3|TRBV27|TRBD2
TGTGCCAGCAGTTTGGGACTAGCGGGGAGGGGAGCCACAGATACGCAGTATTTT
CASSLGLAGRGATDTQYF
>NA|TRBJ2-1|TRBV7-3|TRBD1
TGTGCCAGCAGCTTAGACAGGGGGCTCTACAATGAGCAGTTCTTC
CASSLDRGLYNEQFF
>NA|TRBJ2-5|TRBV18|NA
TGTGCCAGCTCACCACCGGTACTGAGGGCTTGGGAGACCCAGTACTTC
CASSPPVLRAWETQYF
>NA|TRBJ1-2|TRBV29-1|NA
TGCAGCGTTGCCGCGAAGACAGGCCCCTATGGCTACACCTTC
CSVAAKTGPYGYTF
>NA|TRBJ2-3|TRBV5-1|TRBD2
TGCGCCAGCAGCCCGCCAGGACTAGCGGATGGAGATACGCAGTATTTT
CASSPPGLADGDTQYF
>once|TRBJ1-1|TRBV2|NA
TGTGCCAGCAGTGAAGGAACAGGGCGTACTGAAGCTTTCTTT
CASSEGTGRTEAFF
>NA|TRBJ1-1|TRBV19|TRBD1
TGTGCCAGTAGTGTAATGGACAGGGGGAAGGAAGCTTTCTTT
CASSVMDRGKEAFF
>once|TRBJ1-1|TRBV5-1|NA
TGCGCCAGCAGCTTGGAAACAGGGAAAACTGAAGCTTTCTTT
CASSLETGKTEAFF
>NA|TRBJ2-7|TRBV28|NA
TGTGCCAGCAGTTTCACTACCTACGAGCAGTACTTC
CASSFTTYEQYF
>NA|TRBJ2-3|TRBV4-2|TRBD2
TGTGCCAGCAGCCAAGAGAGACTAGCTACAGATACGCAGTATTTT
CASSQERLATDTQYF
>NA|TRBJ1-3|TRBV11-3|NA
TGTGCCAGCAGCGAGGGCTCCTTCTCTGGAAACACCATATATTTT
CASSEGSFSGNTIYF
>NA|TRBJ2-1|TRBV16|NA
TGTGCCAGCAGCCCGAGCCAAGCGGCCTACAATGAGCAGTTCTTC
CASSPSQAAYNEQFF
>NA|TRBJ2-7|TRBV4-3|NA
TGCGCCAGCAGCCAAGATTACGGCAGGGAAGGCATAGACTTC
CASSQDYGREGIDF
>NA|TRBJ2-1|TRBV7-3|TRBD2
TGTGCCAGCAGCTTATATCGGGAGGATGAGCAGTTCTTC
CASSLYREDEQFF
>once|TRBJ1-1|TRBV19|TRBD1
TGTGCCAGTAGTGACGCCGGGACAGGGGGCACTGAAGCTTTCTTT
CASSDAGTGGTEAFF
>once|TRBJ2-7|TRBV7-2|TRBD2
TGTGCCAGCAGCTTGGGACTAGTCTACGAGCAGTACTTC
CASSLGLVYEQYF
>once|TRBJ1-2|TRBV28|NA
TGTGCCAGCAGTGCACAGGTGATTAACTATGGCTACACCTTC
CASSAQVINYGYTF
>NA|TRBJ2-5|TRBV28|TRBD2
TGTGCCAGCAGTGGTAGCGGGAGAACCCAAGAGACCCAGTACTTC
CASSGSGRTQETQYF